The clone carrying this T cell receptor (beta chain) showed up just once. This sample is part of a study of CD8 T cells in Susac syndrome. In the study overall: Sequenced Susac syndrome patients included about six with clinically active disease and eight in remission.

The authors carried out high-throughput sequencing of TCR beta. They applied it to CD8+ and CD4+ T cells obtained from blood. Negative isolation was applied to CD8+ and CD4+ T cells, and FACS enrichment was applied to TEMRA cells. Random hexamers were used to reverse transcribe roughly 0.45 to 1 ug of RNA. The CDR3 of TCR beta was amplified by immunoSEQ multiplex PCR across 54 Vbeta and 13 Jbeta. Using its own MiXCR run on the immunoSEQ multiplex PCR reads, TCRdb lists one record per CDR3 protein. The table has about 210,000 distinct CDR3 sequences, about 94% seen once; the top ten hold roughly 0.14%. Trimming removed 2 bases from V and 0 bases from J, with 11 bases in between. Germline V gene data show CDR1 as SGHRS and CDR2 as YFSETQ. The CDR3 is 15 amino acids.

The sequence was collected from a human donor with Susac syndrome. This rearrangement joins TRBV5-1 to TRBJ1-1; TRBD1 might be the D (6 bases). The material sequenced was CD4+ T cells from PBMCs. CDR3 protein: CASSLRTAMNTEAFF. The DNA of the CDR3 is TGCGCCAGCAGCTTAAGGACAGCAATGAACACTGAAGCTTTCTTT. Full variable domain (missing parts from reference TRBV5-1 and TRBJ1-1): KAGVTQTPRYLIKTRGQQVTLSCSPISGHRSVSWYQQTPGQGLQFLFEYFSETQRNKGNFPGRFSGRQFSNSRSEMNVSTLELGDSALYLCASSLRTAMNTEAFFGQGTRLTVV.